One T cell receptor (beta chain) is described in this entry. The entry originates in a study of OX40 agonist ivuxolimab in advanced cancers. On the study more broadly: Patients with prior anti-PD-1, anti-PD-L1 or anti-CTLA-4 therapy were eligible; 40% had some.

Method: immunoSEQ multiplex PCR; TCRdb's copy keeps in-frame clones and lacks some. This table has 30,000 to 45,000 clones, 65% to 85% appearing once. CDR3 length equals 15 residues. V shed 5 bases, J shed 2 bases, and the junction held 6 bases outside the gene matches. In germline, CDR1 is SGHTA, CDR2 FQGNSA. The genes are TRBV7-2 and TRBJ2-7, with TRBD2 matching 10 bases. The sequence was collected from an adult with an advanced solid tumor such as melanoma, head and neck, liver or kidney cancer. This specimen was CD4+ or CD8+ T cells sorted from blood, taken in a trial of the OX40 agonist ivuxolimab. CDR3 sequence (DNA): TGTGCCAGCAGCCACGGGACTAGCGCAACCTACGAGCAGTACTTC. Translating gives CASSHGTSATYEQYF.